The 10 T cell receptor beta chains listed next were all sequenced from one sample in a study of vaccination and CD4 T cells after COVID-19. Documented treatment: roughly ten-day PBMC culture with coronavirus spike peptide pools or control peptides (ViraFEST assay). The Oncomine TCR Beta short-read assay generated sequence data from the DNA of cultured CD4+ T cells. TCRdb re-derived calls from the PCR reads in MiXCR, one entry per CDR3 protein. Among about 10,000 distinct CDR3 sequences listed, around half were seen once. Antigen specificity for these receptors is unknown. Sequencing was done on a sample of CD4+ T cells from blood, cultured in vitro. The receptors shown here come from a human donor who had recovered from COVID-19.

This clonotype showed up just a few times. The chain has TRBV28 and TRBJ2-5; D may be TRBD2 (5 bases). Germline CDR1 reads MDHEN; CDR2 reads SYDVKM. V was cut by 7 bases and J by 3 bases, with 18 bases left in between. This CDR3 is 15 amino acids long. The CDR3: CASTSLRAGKETQYF. As DNA, the CDR3 is TGTGCCAGCACCTCCCTACGGGCGGGTAAAGAGACCCAGTACTTC.

This clonotype has only a few counts. This rearrangement joins TRBV20-1 to TRBJ2-3, with D maybe TRBD2 (5 bases). V was shortened by 3 bases and J by 0 bases, with 19 bases between the two germline ends. The V gene's germline CDR1 is DFQATT and CDR2 SNEGSKA (reference sequence). The CDR3 spans 17 residues. Written as DNA, the CDR3 is TGCAGTGCTAGCCCCCCCTTCGGACTGGACAGCACAGATACGCAGTATTTT. Translated, it gives CSASPPFGLDSTDTQYF.

This chain links TRBV7-9 with TRBJ2-7, with 10 bases identical to TRBD1. Germline lookup yields CDR1 SEHNR and CDR2 FQNEAQ (reference sequence). The length of the CDR3 is 14 residues. V shed 4 bases, J shed 2 bases, and the junction held 2 bases outside the gene matches. The CDR3 spells CASSWGQGTYEQYF. CDR3 DNA sequence: TGTGCCAGCAGCTGGGGACAGGGGACCTACGAGCAGTACTTC.

J is TRBJ2-5 and V is TRBV5-6; 8 positions match TRBD1. The length of the CDR3 is 16 residues. CDR1 is SGHDT and CDR2 is YYEEEE in the germline V gene. V shed 3 bases and J 5 bases; nucleotides not matched to a gene: 12. The CDR3 reads CASSSGKLTGDETQYF. For the CDR3, the DNA is TGTGCCAGCAGCTCGGGGAAACTGACAGGGGACGAGACCCAGTACTTC.

This clonotype was seen a handful of times. The chain carries TRBV19 and TRBJ1-5; no firm D call. V lost 7 bases, J lost 5 bases, and 12 bases lay in between. This CDR3 is 13 amino acids long. Looked up from germline, CDR1 is LNHDA and CDR2 is SQIVND (reference sequence). This CDR3 is CASNRDNHQPQHF. CDR3 DNA: TGTGCCAGTAACCGGGATAATCATCAGCCCCAGCATTTT.

The chain has TRBV19 and TRBJ1-1; a weak D match, TRBD1 (6 bases). CDR3 length: 17 residues. V shed 4 bases and J shed 4 bases, with 22 bases lying between them. Germline V gives CDR1 LNHDA, CDR2 SQIVND (reference sequence). As DNA, the CDR3 is TGTGCCAGTAGTACCCCTACAGGGTCGGGGTATAGCACTGAAGCTTTCTTT. This codes for CASSTPTGSGYSTEAFF. The variable domain in full, with the rest retrieved from reference TRBV19 and TRBJ1-1, is DGGITQSPKYLFRKEGQNVTLSCEQNLNHDAMYWYRQDPGQGLRLIYYSQIVNDFQKGDIAEGYSVSREKKESFPLTVTSAQKNPTAFYLCASSTPTGSGYSTEAFFGQGTRLTVV.

The gene calls are TRBV30 and TRBJ1-2; weak D call: TRBD1 (5 bases). Trimming shortened V by 0 bases and J by 5 bases, and 10 bases separated the two germline ends. Looked up from germline, CDR1 is GTSNPN and CDR2 is SVGIG (reference sequence). CDR3 length: 13 amino acids. The CDR3 here is CAWSVRGIYGYTF. The CDR3 region has the DNA TGTGCCTGGAGTGTACGGGGGATTTATGGCTACACCTTC.

The chain employs TRBV12-3 or TRBV12-4 and TRBJ1-2; D remains unclear. The CDR3 totals 12 residues. Trimming pared 6 bases from V and 4 bases from J, leaving 9 bases between. The CDR3 loop reads CASRPASYGYTF. CDR3 in DNA: TGTGCCAGCAGACCTGCTAGCTATGGCTACACCTTC.

This clonotype was counted a few times. The chain couples TRBV7-2 to TRBJ1-3; 7 nucleotides match TRBD1. The CDR3 is 16 residues long. The V gene end was trimmed by 5 bases and the J gene end by 0 bases; junction bases not matched to a gene: 7. CDR1 is SGHTA and CDR2 is FQGNSA in the germline V gene. CDR3 nucleotide sequence: TGTGCCAGCAGCCCCCAGGGACAGCTCTCTGGAAACACCATATATTTT. Amino acids: CASSPQGQLSGNTIYF.

Comment on this clonotype: One end of the junction varies from germline; a read error may be responsible. The chain recombines TRBV6-2 or TRBV6-3 with TRBJ2-1; D is ambiguous. Germline assignment: CDR1 MNHEY and CDR2 SVGEGT. The CDR3 runs 14 residues. The CDR3: CASSLGSSYNEQFF. The CDR3, as DNA: TGTGCCAGCAGTTTGGGGTCCTCCTATAATGAGCAGTTCTTC.